Below, 23 T cell receptor beta chains from the same sample are listed, as sequenced in a study of CD8 T cells in Susac syndrome (dated by TCRdb to between 2018 and 2020). The library was obtained by the immunoSEQ multiplex PCR assay. RNA was extracted using the RNeasy kit, and about 0.5 to 1 ug of the RNA was reverse transcribed with random hexamers. TCRdb reprocessed the public reads (quality trimming at Q25 with fastp, clone calling with MiXCR) and kept in-frame beta chains. CDR3 protein duplicates are merged, each entry listing the most common genes and DNA. The sample table holds approximately 120,000 distinct CDR3 sequences, of which around 94% were seen once. Jointly, the top ten make up 0.07% to 0.09% of the sample. The material sequenced was CD4+ T cells from PBMCs. The receptors come from a human donor in good health.

The V and J genes are TRBV14 and TRBJ2-6; D is ambiguous. V gave up 1 base and J gave up 5 bases, with 12 bases separating them. Germline V lookup: CDR1 SGHDN, CDR2 FVKESK. The CDR3 covers 16 residues. The CDR3 DNA sequence: TGTGCCAGCAGCCAAGGGTCACCTCCTCGGGCCAACGTCCTGACTTTC. Amino acids: CASSQGSPPRANVLTF.

V usage is TRBV7-2 and J usage is TRBJ2-7, with 11 bases matching TRBD2. Germline V gene lookup returns CDR1 SGHTA and CDR2 FQGNSA. This CDR3 spans 14 amino acids. V shed 5 bases and J 2 bases; nucleotides not matched to a gene: 2. The CDR3 DNA reads TGTGCCAGCAGCCAGGGACTAGCGGCCTACGAGCAGTACTTC. The encoded protein is CASSQGLAAYEQYF.

V gene TRBV7-9 combines with J gene TRBJ1-2; D is unclear. The ends were cut back, 2 bases at V and 8 bases at J, with 9 bases in the middle. CDR1 is SEHNR and CDR2 is FQNEAQ in the germline V gene (reference sequence). There are 12 residues in the CDR3. In nucleotides, the CDR3 is TGTGCCAGCAGCTTAATAGGATGGGGCTACACCTTC. Residues: CASSLIGWGYTF.

This chain joins TRBV7-2 and TRBJ2-2; a weak D match, TRBD2 (6 bases). CDR1 SGHTA and CDR2 FQGNSA come from the germline V gene. V lost 7 bases and J 5 bases, leaving 17 bases between the germline ends. The CDR3 is made up of 15 amino acids. The CDR3 sequence is CASTPGSGATGELFF. The CDR3 DNA is TGTGCCAGCACCCCTGGGTCGGGAGCGACCGGGGAGCTGTTTTTT.

This chain uses TRBV4-1 with TRBJ1-2; D is perhaps TRBD1 (6 bases). V dropped 0 bases and J dropped 4 bases, with 12 bases sitting between them. The CDR3 has 15 residues. Germline lookup yields CDR1 MGHRA and CDR2 YSYEKL. CDR3 residues: CASSQEGRGTYGYTF. CDR3 DNA: TGCGCCAGCAGCCAAGAAGGCAGGGGTACCTATGGCTACACCTTC.

The chain uses TRBV15 and TRBJ2-1, with 7 bases that match TRBD1. V shed 6 bases, J shed 0 bases, and the junction held 11 bases outside the gene matches. CDR1 is LNHNV, CDR2 YYDKDF, per germline (reference sequence). The CDR3 sequence is 17 residues long. CDR3 sequence: CATRKLGTEASYNEQFF. The CDR3 DNA follows: TGTGCCACCAGGAAATTGGGGACAGAGGCCTCCTACAATGAGCAGTTCTTC.

This chain joins TRBV10-2 and TRBJ2-3; 8 bases agree with TRBD2. V gave up 7 bases and J gave up 3 bases; unmatched junction bases: 9. CDR3 length: 15 residues. Germline CDR1 WSHSY, CDR2 SAAADI. CDR3 in DNA: TGCGCCAGCAAGTTCAGGCTAGCGGGTACAGATACGCAGTATTTT. Amino acids: CASKFRLAGTDTQYF.

The chain carries TRBV5-1 and TRBJ1-1, with 10 bases matching TRBD1. The trim removed 4 bases at V and 8 bases at J, leaving 5 bases unmatched. Germline CDR1 is SGHRS and CDR2 is YFSETQ. The CDR3 sequence is 13 residues long. This CDR3 is CASSVGQGEEAFF. In DNA form, the CDR3 reads TGCGCCAGCAGCGTCGGACAGGGGGAGGAAGCTTTCTTT.

This chain links TRBV5-6 with TRBJ2-1; D is possibly TRBD2 (6 bases). Germline V gene lookup returns CDR1 SGHDT and CDR2 YYEEEE. The CDR3 is 15 residues long. V was shortened by 3 bases and J by 5 bases, with 15 bases between the two germline ends. CDR3 nucleotide sequence: TGTGCCAGCAGCTGGACCGGGACTTTGAACAATGAGCAGTTCTTC. Protein: CASSWTGTLNNEQFF. The full variable domain, its missing parts supplied by reference TRBV5-6 and TRBJ2-1, is DAGVTQSPTHLIKTRGQQVTLRCSPKSGHDTVSWYQQALGQGPQFIFQYYEEEERQRGNFPDRFSGHQFPNYSSELNVNALLLGDSALYLCASSWTGTLNNEQFFGPGTRLTVL.

The V call is TRBV7-9, the J call TRBJ2-1; 8 nucleotides match TRBD1. Germline CDR1 SEHNR, CDR2 FQNEAQ (reference sequence). The CDR3 covers 16 residues. Trimming cost V 4 bases and J 2 bases; bases outside gene matches: 7. The CDR3 loop reads CASSSRTGLAYNEQFF. The CDR3 DNA is TGTGCCAGCAGCTCGAGGACAGGGCTGGCCTACAATGAGCAGTTCTTC.

CDR3 nucleotides: TGTGCCTGGAGTGTCCAGGGGGCAGGTGGCTACACCTTC. Its protein product is CAWSVQGAGGYTF. The chain joins TRBV30 to TRBJ1-2; 8 positions match TRBD1. Per germline, CDR1 GTSNPN and CDR2 SVGIG (reference sequence). The V gene end was trimmed by 0 bases and the J gene end by 7 bases; junction bases not matched to a gene: 4. The CDR3 is made up of 13 amino acids.

The chain carries TRBV20-1 and TRBJ1-2; the D gene is possibly TRBD1 (6 bases). Trimming took 5 bases from V and 6 from J, leaving 16 bases between them. The CDR3 runs to 13 residues. Germline V lookup: CDR1 DFQATT, CDR2 SNEGSKA (reference sequence). For the CDR3, the DNA is TGCAGTGCTCCGCCGGGACACCGGCATGGCTACACCTTC. Its translation: CSAPPGHRHGYTF.

The chain is built from TRBV5-1 and TRBJ2-5; 7 nucleotides align to TRBD1. This CDR3 has 16 residues. The V gene's germline CDR1 is SGHRS and CDR2 YFSETQ. Trimming cost V 0 bases and J 0 bases; bases outside gene matches: 5. CDR3: CASSLDPTGNQETQYF. CDR3 coding DNA: TGCGCCAGCAGCTTGGACCCGACAGGGAACCAAGAGACCCAGTACTTC.

The chain has TRBV10-2 and TRBJ2-7; 8 nucleotides agree with TRBD2. The CDR3 has 16 amino acids. Germline V gives CDR1 WSHSY, CDR2 SAAADI. Losses at the gene ends were 6 bases for V and 4 bases for J; bases not matched to a gene: 14. CDR3 amino acids: CASSGARLAGKYEQYF. The CDR3 DNA is TGCGCCAGCAGCGGGGCGAGGTTAGCGGGAAAGTACGAGCAGTACTTC.

The chain uses TRBV2 and TRBJ2-7, with D unclear. The CDR3 is 14 amino acids. The germline V gene encodes CDR1 SNHLY and CDR2 FYNNEI. Trimming removed 3 bases from V and 0 bases from J, with 9 bases in between. The CDR3 reads CASSDKDSSYEQYF. The CDR3 DNA follows: TGTGCCAGCAGTGACAAGGATAGCTCCTACGAGCAGTACTTC.

The J gene is TRBJ2-7, the V gene TRBV7-2; 9 bases are a match to TRBD2. The CDR3 covers 15 residues. The V and J ends lost 6 bases and 4 bases, in that order; junction bases with no gene match: 10. Germline CDR1 SGHTA, CDR2 FQGNSA. CDR3 sequence (DNA): TGTGCCAGCAGGGCGGAAACTAGCGGGTGGTACGAGCAGTACTTC. Translation gives CASRAETSGWYEQYF. The full variable domain, with the rest looked up from reference TRBV7-2 and TRBJ2-7, is GAGVSQSPSNKVTEKGKDVELRCDPISGHTALYWYRQSLGQGLEFLIYFQGNSAPDKSGLPSDRFSAERTGGSVSTLTIQRTQQEDSAVYLCASRAETSGWYEQYFGPGTRLTVT.

V usage is TRBV12-3 or TRBV12-4 and J usage is TRBJ1-1; D unresolved. The CDR3 is 13 residues long. With 1 base removed from V and 0 bases from J, the gap between germline ends came to 3 bases. CDR3 nucleotide sequence: TGTGCCAGCAGTTTAGTTCTGAACACTGAAGCTTTCTTT. Translated: CASSLVLNTEAFF.

CDR3 amino acids: CASTELTASTEAFF. The CDR3, as DNA: TGTGCCAGCACCGAATTGACAGCAAGCACTGAAGCTTTCTTT. J is TRBJ1-1 and V is TRBV12-3 or TRBV12-4; D might be TRBD1 (5 bases). This CDR3 comprises 14 residues. Trimming left V 7 bases short and J 4 bases short, with 16 bases between.

The V gene is TRBV7-9, the J gene TRBJ2-3; the D is unclear. This CDR3 has 14 amino acids. Germline CDR1 reads SEHNR; CDR2 reads FQNEAQ (reference sequence). V lost 1 base to trimming and J lost 1 base, with 6 bases between them. The CDR3 DNA sequence: TGTGCCAGCAGCTTAGAGTCTGGCACAGATACGCAGTATTTT. This sequence encodes CASSLESGTDTQYF. The complete variable domain, with remaining parts taken from reference TRBV7-9 and TRBJ2-3, reads DTGVSQNPRHKITKRGQNVTFRCDPISEHNRLYWYRQTLGQGPEFLTYFQNEAQLEKSRLLSDRFSAERPKGSFSTLEIQRTEQGDSAMYLCASSLESGTDTQYFGPGTRLTVL.

The V and J genes are TRBV3-1 and TRBJ2-7, with 8 bases matching TRBD1. The CDR3 length is 16 residues. Looked up from germline, CDR1 is LGHDT and CDR2 is YNNKEL (reference sequence). Trimming removed 1 base from V and 0 bases from J; junction bases left unmatched: 5. CDR3 protein: CASSQVGQGVSYEQYF. The CDR3 nucleotides are TGTGCCAGCAGCCAAGTCGGACAGGGTGTCTCCTACGAGCAGTACTTC.

In this sample, this clonotype turned up a few times. The chain has TRBV9 and TRBJ2-7; D is unclear. V was pared by 3 bases and J by 7 bases, with 14 bases between. CDR1 is SGDLS, CDR2 YYNGEE, per germline. This CDR3 region has 13 residues. CDR3 amino acids: CASSGSDMGEQYF. The CDR3 DNA is TGTGCCAGCAGCGGTTCGGATATGGGGGAGCAGTACTTC.

The chain is built from TRBV3-1 and TRBJ1-2; 10 nucleotides align to TRBD1. Losses at the gene ends were 4 bases for V and 7 bases for J; bases not matched to a gene: 12. Germline CDR1 reads LGHDT; CDR2 reads YNNKEL (reference sequence). The CDR3 has 16 residues. DNA for the CDR3: TGTGCCAGCAGCCTCCTGACCGGGACAGGGGCTGTTGGCTACACCTTC. It is translated as CASSLLTGTGAVGYTF.

The gene calls are TRBV15 and TRBJ2-1; 12 positions agree with TRBD2. The V gene's germline CDR1 is LNHNV and CDR2 YYDKDF (reference sequence). The CDR3 is 18 amino acids. With V trimmed by 1 base and J by 4 bases, 8 bases remained unmatched. This CDR3 is CATSRAPGLAGRYNEQFF. The CDR3 bases are TGTGCCACCAGCAGAGCCCCCGGACTAGCGGGGCGTTACAATGAGCAGTTCTTC.